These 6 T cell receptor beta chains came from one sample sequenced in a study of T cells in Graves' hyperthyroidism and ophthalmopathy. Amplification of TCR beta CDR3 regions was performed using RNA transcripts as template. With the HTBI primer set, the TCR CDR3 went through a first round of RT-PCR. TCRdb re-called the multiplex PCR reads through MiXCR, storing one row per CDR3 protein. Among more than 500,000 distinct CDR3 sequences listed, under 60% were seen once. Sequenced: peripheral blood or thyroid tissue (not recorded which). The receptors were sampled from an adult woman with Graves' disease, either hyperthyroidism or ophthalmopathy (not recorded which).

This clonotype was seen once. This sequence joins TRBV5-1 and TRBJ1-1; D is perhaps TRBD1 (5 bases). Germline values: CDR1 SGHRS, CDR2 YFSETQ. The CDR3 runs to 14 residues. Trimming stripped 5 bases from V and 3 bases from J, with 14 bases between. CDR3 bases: TGCGCCAGCAGTACGCCGGGACCAGACACTGAAGCTTTCTTT. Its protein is CASSTPGPDTEAFF.

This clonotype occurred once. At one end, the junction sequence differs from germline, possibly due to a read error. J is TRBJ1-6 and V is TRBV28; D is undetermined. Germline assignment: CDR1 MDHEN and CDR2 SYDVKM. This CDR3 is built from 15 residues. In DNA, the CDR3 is TGTGCCAGCGGTTTATACTCAGGTCGGGATTCACCCCTCCACTTT. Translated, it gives CASGLYSGRDSPLHF. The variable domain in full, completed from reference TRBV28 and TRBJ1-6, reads DVKVTQSSRYLVKRTGEKVFLECVQDMDHENMFWYRQDPGLGLRLIYFSYDVKMKEKGDIPEGYSVSREKKERFSLILESASTNQTSMYLCASGLYSGRDSPLHFGNGTRLTVT.

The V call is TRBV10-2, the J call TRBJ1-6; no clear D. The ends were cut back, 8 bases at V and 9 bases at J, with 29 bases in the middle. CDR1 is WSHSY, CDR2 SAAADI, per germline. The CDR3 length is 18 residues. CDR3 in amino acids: CASGELQFGVAFSSPLHF. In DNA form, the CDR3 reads TGCGCCAGCGGGGAGCTCCAGTTTGGGGTCGCCTTTAGTTCACCCCTCCACTTT.

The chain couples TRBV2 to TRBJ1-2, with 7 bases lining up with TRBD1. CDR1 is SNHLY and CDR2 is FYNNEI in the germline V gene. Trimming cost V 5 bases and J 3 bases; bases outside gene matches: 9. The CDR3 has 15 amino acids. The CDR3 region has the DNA TGTGCCAGCAGTCTAGGGGTTGACAGGGACTATGGCTACACCTTC. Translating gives CASSLGVDRDYGYTF.

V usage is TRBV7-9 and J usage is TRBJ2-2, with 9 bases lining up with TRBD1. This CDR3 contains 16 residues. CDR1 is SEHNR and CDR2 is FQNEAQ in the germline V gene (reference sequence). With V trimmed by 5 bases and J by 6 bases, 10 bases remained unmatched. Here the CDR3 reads CASSATRDRVPGELFF. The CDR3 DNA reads TGTGCCAGCAGCGCAACCCGGGACAGGGTGCCCGGGGAGCTGTTTTTT.

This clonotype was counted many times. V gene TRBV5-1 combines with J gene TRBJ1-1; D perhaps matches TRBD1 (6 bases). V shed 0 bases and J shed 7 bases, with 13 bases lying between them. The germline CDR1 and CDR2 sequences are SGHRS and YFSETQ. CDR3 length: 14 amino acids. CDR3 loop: CASSLAQGSSEAFF. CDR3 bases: TGCGCCAGCAGCTTGGCACAGGGATCGAGTGAAGCTTTCTTT.